Below are 17 T cell receptor beta chains sequenced from a single sample in a study of cytotoxic CD8 clonotypes in ibrutinib-treated CLL. Only in-frame clones appear in the TCRdb table, and some are missing; sequencing was by immunoSEQ multiplex PCR. The table shows about 140,000 clones, with under 95% occurring only once. The sample here was PBMCs, taken after 12 months of ibrutinib treatment. The receptors were sampled from a human donor with chronic lymphocytic leukemia.

The CDR3 spells CASSQLGSGGYNEQFF. Here the CDR3 DNA reads TGCGCCAGCAGCCAACTGGGTAGCGGCGGTTACAATGAGCAGTTCTTC. This rearrangement joins TRBV4-3 to TRBJ2-1; D perhaps matches TRBD2 (6 bases). CDR1 and CDR2 (germline): LGHNA, YSLEER. V dropped 2 bases and J dropped 4 bases, with 15 bases sitting between them. The CDR3 covers 16 residues.

The chain has TRBV7-2 and TRBJ2-7; TRBD1 matches 8 bases. The J segment lost 2 bases and the V segment lost 4 bases, leaving 4 bases of the junction unmatched. The V gene's germline CDR1 is SGHTA and CDR2 FQGNSA. This CDR3 comprises 14 residues. The CDR3, as DNA: TGTGCCAGCAGCTCCGGGACAGGACCCTACGAGCAGTACTTC. This gives the protein CASSSGTGPYEQYF.

The V gene is TRBV28, the J gene TRBJ1-5; D gene uncertain. Looked up from germline, CDR1 is MDHEN and CDR2 is SYDVKM. The CDR3 runs to 15 residues. The V end lost 5 bases, the J end lost 0 bases, and 11 bases lay between the germline ends. The CDR3 protein is CASSPFGYSNQPQHF. The CDR3 nucleotides are TGTGCCAGCAGTCCCTTCGGGTATAGCAATCAGCCCCAGCATTTT.

The J gene is TRBJ1-2, the V gene TRBV19; 10 bases fit TRBD1. The CDR3 sequence is 17 residues long. Germline V CDR1 and CDR2: LNHDA, SQIVND (reference sequence). Trimming at V came to 5 bases and at J to 4 bases, leaving 13 bases not matched to a gene. CDR3 DNA: TGTGCCAGTAGTTTCAAGCCCGGGACAGGGGCCTCCTATGGCTACACCTTC. Translation: CASSFKPGTGASYGYTF.

The chain joins TRBV15 to TRBJ2-7, with 7 bases lining up with TRBD2. Germline V gives CDR1 LNHNV, CDR2 YYDKDF (reference sequence). The CDR3 is made up of 14 amino acids. The J segment lost 6 bases and the V segment lost 7 bases, leaving 12 bases of the junction unmatched. The CDR3 sequence: CATTALDGRFEQYF. As DNA, the CDR3 is TGTGCCACCACCGCCCTAGACGGGAGGTTCGAGCAGTACTTC.

The chain is built from TRBV29-1 and TRBJ1-3, with D possibly being TRBD1 (5 bases). Germline CDR1 and CDR2: SQVTM and ANQGSEA. V shed 5 bases and J shed 2 bases, with 13 bases lying between them. The CDR3 has 14 residues. The CDR3 DNA follows: TGCAGCGTTCAAGTCGGGACGGCTGGAAACACCATATATTTT. Its translation: CSVQVGTAGNTIYF.

The J gene is TRBJ1-1, the V gene TRBV7-9; D remains unclear. Trimming cost V 0 bases and J 8 bases, with 13 bases left between them. This CDR3 region has 14 residues. CDR1 and CDR2 from the germline V gene are SEHNR and FQNEAQ (reference sequence). This CDR3 reads CASSLAVEVSEAFF. The CDR3 DNA reads TGTGCCAGCAGCTTAGCCGTTGAAGTATCCGAAGCTTTCTTT.

This chain links TRBV18 with TRBJ1-5, with D hard to call. Germline CDR1 is KGHSH and CDR2 is LQKENI. The CDR3 contains 14 residues. V was trimmed by 6 bases and J by 5 bases, leaving 14 bases between them. CDR3 DNA sequence: TGTGCCAGCTCCCACGGGTTTCAGGATCAGCCCCAGCATTTT. Translated, it gives CASSHGFQDQPQHF.

The J gene is TRBJ2-3, the V gene TRBV27; TRBD2 is a possible D gene (6 bases). CDR3 length: 15 amino acids. The germline V gene has CDR1 MNHEY and CDR2 SMNVEV (reference sequence). Between the trimmed V and J ends, which lost 3 bases and 2 bases, there was a span of 12 bases. The CDR3 protein is CASSLGGSYTDTQYF. In DNA, the CDR3 is TGTGCCAGCAGTTTGGGAGGATCCTACACAGATACGCAGTATTTT.

The chain carries TRBV23-1 and TRBJ2-5; the D gene is possibly TRBD2 (7 bases). TRBV23-1 is noted as an ORF with a role that remains uncertain. There are 13 residues in the CDR3. The V end lost 7 bases, the J end lost 7 bases, and 16 bases lay between the germline ends. CDR3 sequence: CASTLGGQGTQYF. DNA for the CDR3: TGCGCCAGCACCCTCGGGGGGCAGGGGACCCAGTACTTC.

The sample holds one count of this clone. The CDR3 protein is CASSPSGSGTDTQYF. The CDR3 DNA reads TGCGCCAGCAGCCCGAGCGGGAGCGGGACAGATACGCAGTATTTT. This chain links TRBV5-1 with TRBJ2-3, with TRBD2 matching over 8 bases. Trimming removed 4 bases from V and 3 bases from J; junction bases left unmatched: 7. CDR1 and CDR2 from the germline V gene are SGHRS and YFSETQ. The CDR3 is made up of 15 amino acids.

The rearrangement joins TRBV6-5 to TRBJ2-7, with 7 bases identical to TRBD1. CDR3 length: 14 amino acids. V dropped 2 bases and J dropped 3; count of bases not matched to a gene: 4. Germline V gene sequence: CDR1 MNHEY, CDR2 SVGAGI. CDR3 sequence reads: CASSYAAGGYEQYF. The CDR3 DNA is TGTGCCAGCAGTTACGCCGCAGGGGGCTACGAGCAGTACTTC.

V gene TRBV27 combines with J gene TRBJ2-2; 7 positions agree with TRBD1. V gave up 6 bases and J gave up 2 bases; unmatched junction bases: 9. CDR1 and CDR2 from the germline V gene are MNHEY and SMNVEV (reference sequence). This CDR3 spans 16 amino acids. CDR3 amino acids: CASRVRGGENTGELFF. Written as DNA, the CDR3 is TGTGCCAGCAGAGTGAGAGGGGGCGAAAACACCGGGGAGCTGTTTTTT.

The chain recombines TRBV21-1 with TRBJ2-7; the tabulated D call, TRBD1, remains unverified against the DNA. TRBV21-1 is marked as a pseudogene. This CDR3 has 15 residues. CDR3 nucleotide sequence: TGTGCCAGCAGCTTCGGGGTCGACAGGGTTCGCGAGCAGTACTTC. This encodes CASSFGVDRVREQYF.

This rearrangement joins TRBV10-3 to TRBJ1-2; D unresolved. Germline loops: CDR1 ENHRY, CDR2 SYGVKD. V was shortened by 3 bases and J by 6 bases, with 11 bases between the two germline ends. This CDR3 is built from 13 residues. This chain's CDR3 is CAISDGYENGYTF. The CDR3 nucleotides read TGTGCCATCAGTGATGGGTACGAGAATGGCTACACCTTC.

V is TRBV29-1 and J is TRBJ2-1, with TRBD1 matching over 8 bases. Germline CDR1 SQVTM, CDR2 ANQGSEA. The V gene end was trimmed by 5 bases and the J gene end by 5 bases; junction bases not matched to a gene: 5. This CDR3 region has 13 residues. Written as DNA, the CDR3 is TGCAGCGTTACTCGGACAGGGAACAATGAGCAGTTCTTC. This sequence encodes CSVTRTGNNEQFF.

This chain joins TRBV28 and TRBJ1-1; D gene unclear. Trimming removed 4 bases from V and 5 bases from J, with 17 bases in between. CDR3 length equals 15 residues. The V gene's germline CDR1 is MDHEN and CDR2 SYDVKM. CDR3 coding DNA: TGTGCCAGCAGTTCCCCCCCCGAGGGAAATACTGAAGCTTTCTTT. Translation gives CASSSPPEGNTEAFF.